This T cell receptor beta chain emerged from a study of blood T cell repertoires in COVID-19. In the study overall: T cells, B-cell-depleted T cells, or PBMCs provided the cDNA or gDNA that served as material.

Original handling: Reference gene primer amplification yielded estimated nucleated cell counts. This table comes from immunoSEQ multiplex PCR, and its TCRdb copy is limited to in-frame clones, with some not included. V and J calls plus clone size are reproduced from that table; the DNA served to infer D and trimming. The table records about 500,000 clones, 75% to 90% of them present only once. The CDR3 covers 17 residues. CDR1 is SGHRS and CDR2 is YFSETQ in the germline V gene. V shed 0 bases and J 5 bases; nucleotides not matched to a gene: 12. The source is a woman younger than 30 who had recovered from COVID-19. Input material: PBMCs or T cells enriched from blood (not recorded which). The chain uses TRBV5-1 and TRBJ2-7, with 9 positions matching TRBD1. CDR3 nucleotides: TGCGCCAGCAGCTTGGCCAAAGGGGGACAGGGTTTCCACGAGCAGTACTTC. Its protein is CASSLAKGGQGFHEQYF.